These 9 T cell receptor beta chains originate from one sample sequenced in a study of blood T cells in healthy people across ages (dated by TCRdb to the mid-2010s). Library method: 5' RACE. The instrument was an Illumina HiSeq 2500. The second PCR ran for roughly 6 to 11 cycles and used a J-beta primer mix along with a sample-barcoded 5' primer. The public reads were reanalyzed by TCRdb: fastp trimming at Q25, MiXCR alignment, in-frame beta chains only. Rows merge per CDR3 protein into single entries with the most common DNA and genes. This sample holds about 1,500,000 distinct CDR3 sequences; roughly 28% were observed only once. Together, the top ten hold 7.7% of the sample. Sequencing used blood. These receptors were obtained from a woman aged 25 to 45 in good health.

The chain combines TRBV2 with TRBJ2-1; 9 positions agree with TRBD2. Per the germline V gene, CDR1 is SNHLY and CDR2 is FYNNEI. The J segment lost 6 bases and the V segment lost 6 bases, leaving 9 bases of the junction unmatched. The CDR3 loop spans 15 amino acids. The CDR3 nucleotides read TGTGCCAGCAGGCTAGCGGGACTTGGTAGCAATGAGCAGTTCTTC. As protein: CASRLAGLGSNEQFF.

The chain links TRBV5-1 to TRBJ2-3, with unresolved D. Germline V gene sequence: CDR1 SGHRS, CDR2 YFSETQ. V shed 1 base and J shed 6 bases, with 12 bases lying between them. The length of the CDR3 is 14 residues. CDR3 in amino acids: CASSLWAVRDTQYF. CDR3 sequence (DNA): TGCGCCAGCAGCTTGTGGGCCGTAAGGGATACGCAGTATTTT.

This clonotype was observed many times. CDR3 sequence (DNA): TGCGCCAGCAGCCAAGACTGGGACACGCCTAATGATGGCTACACCTTC. Translation gives CASSQDWDTPNDGYTF. The chain couples TRBV4-3 to TRBJ1-2; a weak D match, TRBD1 (6 bases). CDR3 length: 16 residues. Germline CDR1 and CDR2: LGHNA and YSLEER. Deletions cut 0 bases from V and 6 bases from J, with 17 bases between.

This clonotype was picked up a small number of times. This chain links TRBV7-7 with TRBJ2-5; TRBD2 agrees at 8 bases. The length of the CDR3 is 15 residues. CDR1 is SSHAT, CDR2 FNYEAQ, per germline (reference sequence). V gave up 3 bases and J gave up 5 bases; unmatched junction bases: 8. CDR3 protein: CASSLISGVAETQYF. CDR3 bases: TGTGCCAGCAGCTTGATTAGCGGGGTAGCGGAGACCCAGTACTTC.

The CDR3 DNA reads as TGTGCCAGCAGCTTAGGGGCAGGGATTGCGGAGACCCAGTACTTC. It translates to CASSLGAGIAETQYF. The chain uses TRBV7-9 and TRBJ2-5; tentatively, D is TRBD1 (5 bases). In germline, CDR1 is SEHNR, CDR2 FQNEAQ (reference sequence). The CDR3 spans 15 residues. V lost 1 base and J lost 5, with 14 bases in between.

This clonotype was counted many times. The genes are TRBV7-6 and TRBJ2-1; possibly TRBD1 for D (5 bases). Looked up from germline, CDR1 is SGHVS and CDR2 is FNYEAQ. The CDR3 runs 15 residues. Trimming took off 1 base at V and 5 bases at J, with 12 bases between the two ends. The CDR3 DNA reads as TGTGCCAGCAGCTTAGTGGCAGGGTCTAACAATGAGCAGTTCTTC. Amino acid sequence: CASSLVAGSNNEQFF.

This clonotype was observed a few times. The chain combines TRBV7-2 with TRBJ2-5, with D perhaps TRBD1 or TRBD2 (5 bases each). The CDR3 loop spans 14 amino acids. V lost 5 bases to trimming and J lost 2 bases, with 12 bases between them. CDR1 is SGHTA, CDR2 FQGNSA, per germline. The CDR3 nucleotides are TGTGCCAGCAGCGCCCGGGACGAACAAGAGACCCAGTACTTC. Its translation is CASSARDEQETQYF.

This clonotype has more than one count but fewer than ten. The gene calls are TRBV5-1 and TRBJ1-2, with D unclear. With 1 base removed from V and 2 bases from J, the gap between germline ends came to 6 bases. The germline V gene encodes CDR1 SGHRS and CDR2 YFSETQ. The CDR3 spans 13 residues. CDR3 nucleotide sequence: TGCGCCAGCAGCTTGCCCAACAACTATGGCTACACCTTC. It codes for CASSLPNNYGYTF. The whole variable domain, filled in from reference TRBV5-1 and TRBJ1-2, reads KAGVTQTPRYLIKTRGQQVTLSCSPISGHRSVSWYQQTPGQGLQFLFEYFSETQRNKGNFPGRFSGRQFSNSRSEMNVSTLELGDSALYLCASSLPNNYGYTFGSGTRLTVV.

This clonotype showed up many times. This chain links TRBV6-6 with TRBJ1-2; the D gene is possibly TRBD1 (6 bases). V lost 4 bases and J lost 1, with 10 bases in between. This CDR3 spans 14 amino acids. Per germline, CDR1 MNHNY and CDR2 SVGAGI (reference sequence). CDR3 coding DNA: TGTGCCAGCAGTTCGGACAGCCTTAACTATGGCTACACCTTC. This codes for CASSSDSLNYGYTF.